This T cell receptor (beta chain) was captured in a study of cytomegalovirus exposure and HLA in healthy donors. Looking at the study overall: A later analysis reported the same platform for the 95 to 150 validation repertoires and the roughly 700 first-cohort repertoires.

CDR1 is SNHLY and CDR2 is FYNNEI in the germline V gene. The CDR3 spans 15 residues. V gave up 7 bases and J gave up 0 bases; unmatched junction bases: 7. These donors were members of the approximately 120-subject validation cohort, a group separate from the approximately 700-subject first cohort. Assay used: immunoSEQ multiplex PCR; TCRdb lists only in-frame clones, some missing. The sample yields about 360,000 clones, about nine tenths seen once. Input material: PBMCs. The rearrangement uses TRBV2 and TRBJ2-7; 9 nucleotides agree with TRBD2. The TCR originated in a woman between 18 and 29 years old in good health and CMV-seronegative. The CDR3 DNA sequence: TGTGCCAGCAAGGCTAGCGGGGCTAGCTCCTACGAGCAGTACTTC. Protein: CASKASGASSYEQYF.